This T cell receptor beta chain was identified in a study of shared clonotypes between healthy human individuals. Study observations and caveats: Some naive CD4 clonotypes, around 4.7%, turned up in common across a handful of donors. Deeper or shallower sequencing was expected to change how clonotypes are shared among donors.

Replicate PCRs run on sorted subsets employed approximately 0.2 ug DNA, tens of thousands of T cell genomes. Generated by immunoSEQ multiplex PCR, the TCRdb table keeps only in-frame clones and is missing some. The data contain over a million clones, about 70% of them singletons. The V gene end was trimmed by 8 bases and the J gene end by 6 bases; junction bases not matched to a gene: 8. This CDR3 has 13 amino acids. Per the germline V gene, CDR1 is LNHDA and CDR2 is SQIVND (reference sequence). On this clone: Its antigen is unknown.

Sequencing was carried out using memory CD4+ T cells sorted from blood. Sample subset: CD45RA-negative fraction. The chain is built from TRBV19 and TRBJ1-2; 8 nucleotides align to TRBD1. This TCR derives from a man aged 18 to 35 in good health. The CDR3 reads CASSNRGIDGYTF. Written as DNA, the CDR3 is TGTGCCAGTTCCAACAGGGGGATAGATGGCTACACCTTC.